This TCR beta chain appears in the sequencing data of a study of blood T cell repertoires in COVID-19. Study-wide background: Samples came from the United States, Italy and Spain, spanning acute and convalescent COVID-19. T cells, B-cell-depleted T cells, or PBMCs provided the cDNA or gDNA that served as material.

Original processing notes: Reference gene primer amplification in the assay estimated nucleated cell counts. Here immunoSEQ multiplex PCR was the method, and the copy in TCRdb shows in-frame clones only, minus some. That table gives V, J and clone size, and the DNA gave D and trimming. The sample consists of 120,000 to 150,000 clones, around 80% of them appearing once. This clone turned up a few times. Germline CDR1 is SEHNR and CDR2 is FQNEAQ (reference sequence). CDR3 length: 15 residues. With V trimmed by 5 bases and J by 0 bases, 7 bases remained unmatched. The sequenced sample was peripheral blood. The source is a woman between 50 and 59 years old in a cohort sampled during active or convalescent COVID-19. The chain employs TRBV7-9 and TRBJ2-7, with 7 positions matching TRBD1. CDR3 sequence: CASSGSTGFSYEQYF. In nucleotides, the CDR3 is TGTGCCAGCAGCGGGTCGACAGGGTTCTCCTACGAGCAGTACTTC. The whole variable domain, filled in from reference TRBV7-9 and TRBJ2-7, reads DTGVSQNPRHKITKRGQNVTFRCDPISEHNRLYWYRQTLGQGPEFLTYFQNEAQLEKSRLLSDRFSAERPKGSFSTLEIQRTEQGDSAMYLCASSGSTGFSYEQYFGPGTRLTVT.